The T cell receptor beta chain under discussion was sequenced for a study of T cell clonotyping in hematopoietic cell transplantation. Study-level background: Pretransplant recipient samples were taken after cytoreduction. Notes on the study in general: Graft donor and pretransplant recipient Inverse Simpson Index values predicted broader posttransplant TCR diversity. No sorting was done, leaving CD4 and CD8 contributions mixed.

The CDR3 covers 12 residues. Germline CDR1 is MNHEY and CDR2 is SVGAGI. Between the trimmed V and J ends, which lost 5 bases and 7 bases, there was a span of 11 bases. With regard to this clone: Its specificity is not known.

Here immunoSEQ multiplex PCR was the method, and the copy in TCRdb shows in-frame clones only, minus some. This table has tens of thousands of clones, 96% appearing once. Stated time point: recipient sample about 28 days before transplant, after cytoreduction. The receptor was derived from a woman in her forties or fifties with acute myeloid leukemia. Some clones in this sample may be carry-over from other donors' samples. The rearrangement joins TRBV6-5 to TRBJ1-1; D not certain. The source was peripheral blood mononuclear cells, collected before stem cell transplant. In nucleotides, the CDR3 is TGTGCCAGCAGTCGCCCCGGCGGTGAAGCTTTCTTT. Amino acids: CASSRPGGEAFF.